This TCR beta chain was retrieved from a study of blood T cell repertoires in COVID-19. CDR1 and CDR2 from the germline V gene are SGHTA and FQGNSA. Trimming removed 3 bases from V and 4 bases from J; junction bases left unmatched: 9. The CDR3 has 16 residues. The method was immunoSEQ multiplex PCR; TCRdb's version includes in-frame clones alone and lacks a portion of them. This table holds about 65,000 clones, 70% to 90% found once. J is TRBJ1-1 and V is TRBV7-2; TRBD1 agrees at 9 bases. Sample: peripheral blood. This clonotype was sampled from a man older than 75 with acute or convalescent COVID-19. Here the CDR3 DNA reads TGTGCCAGCAGCTTCTACGCACAGGGGGCTGGCACTGAAGCTTTCTTT. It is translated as CASSFYAQGAGTEAFF. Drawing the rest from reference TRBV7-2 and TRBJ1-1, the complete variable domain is GAGVSQSPSNKVTEKGKDVELRCDPISGHTALYWYRQSLGQGLEFLIYFQGNSAPDKSGLPSDRFSAERTGGSVSTLTIQRTQQEDSAVYLCASSFYAQGAGTEAFFGQGTRLTVV.